The entry below gives a single TCR beta chain sequence along with its context. Its antigen is undetermined. The CDR3 runs 14 residues. V was clipped by 0 bases and J by 7 bases; unmatched bases: 5. Germline V gene data show CDR1 as MNHEY and CDR2 as SMNVEV (reference sequence). Sequencing used immunoSEQ multiplex PCR; TCRdb keeps in-frame clones, though not all of them. The sample records around 18,000 clones, over 65% being singletons. This specimen belongs to a study of CD4 T cells in relation to SARS-CoV-2 and coronaviruses. Overall study: TCR beta CDR3s were sequenced after roughly 10-day antigen culture of PBMCs.

Before the COVID-19 pandemic, during about 2011-2019, CD4+ T cells were taken from unexposed donors. The cells were cultured for approximately ten days before CD4+ T cells were isolated. The genes are TRBV27 and TRBJ2-7, with TRBD1 identical over 8 bases. The clonotype comes from a human donor in good health. The sample comprised CD4+ T cells from PBMCs, cultured in vitro. The chain's CDR3 is CASSLSQGAFEQYF. The DNA of the CDR3 is TGTGCCAGCAGTTTATCCCAGGGGGCCTTTGAGCAGTACTTC.